Each of the 22 T cell receptor beta chains below was sequenced from the same sample in a study of T cells in Graves' hyperthyroidism and ophthalmopathy. RNA transcripts served as the template for amplifying TCR beta CDR3 regions. First-round RT-PCR of the TCR CDR3 relied on the HTBI primer set. Via MiXCR, TCRdb re-called the multiplex PCR reads, giving one row per CDR3 protein. The data hold a few hundred thousand distinct CDR3 sequences, with less than 20% observed a single time. The specimen sequenced was blood. The origin of the receptors is a woman aged 18-30 years with Graves' hyperthyroidism.

The chain uses TRBV19 and TRBJ2-1, with a tentative D call TRBD2 (5 bases). The ends were cut back, 2 bases at V and 6 bases at J, with 11 bases in the middle. The CDR3 loop spans 14 amino acids. Germline assignment: CDR1 LNHDA and CDR2 SQIVND (reference sequence). Written as DNA, the CDR3 is TGTGCCAGTAGTATATCTGCGGGCGCCAATGAGCAGTTCTTC. This encodes CASSISAGANEQFF.

The genes are TRBV7-2 and TRBJ1-6, with 9 nucleotides matching TRBD1. J lost 9 bases, V lost 5 bases, and 8 bases had no gene match. This CDR3 contains 15 residues. Germline CDR1 and CDR2: SGHTA and FQGNSA. Here the CDR3 reads CASSQTTGGGSPLHF. The DNA of the CDR3 is TGTGCCAGCAGCCAAACGACAGGGGGAGGTTCACCCCTCCACTTT.

In its sample, this clonotype was seen a few times. The chain uses TRBV19 and TRBJ1-5, with D unresolved. V was clipped by 4 bases and J by 9 bases, with 22 bases between them. The CDR3 has 16 residues. CDR1 LNHDA and CDR2 SQIVND come from the germline V gene (reference sequence). This CDR3 reads CASSTKVGRDRRPQHF. CDR3 DNA sequence: TGTGCCAGTAGTACCAAGGTGGGTCGCGACCGACGGCCCCAGCATTTT.

Ten or more counts support this clonotype. V and J are TRBV10-1 and TRBJ2-1, with 9 bases aligning to TRBD2. Unmatched junction bases numbered 5, after V lost 0 bases and J lost 5 bases. CDR3 length: 16 residues. The germline CDR1 and CDR2 sequences are WNHNN and SYGVQD (reference sequence). The CDR3 DNA is TGCGCCAGCAGTGAGTCGGGGACTAGCAGACACAATGAGCAGTTCTTC. This codes for CASSESGTSRHNEQFF.

Many counts were recorded for this clonotype. The gene calls are TRBV19 and TRBJ2-3; TRBD2 matches 13 bases. Germline V gives CDR1 LNHDA, CDR2 SQIVND (reference sequence). This CDR3 is 17 amino acids long. After removal of 4 bases from V and 6 bases from J, the junction contained 10 bases not matched to a gene. CDR3 nucleotides: TGTGCCAGTAGTAAAACCCGACTAGCGGGGGGCGTGGATACGCAGTATTTT. It translates to CASSKTRLAGGVDTQYF.

This clonotype was counted at least ten times. This rearrangement joins TRBV29-1 to TRBJ2-1; 8 positions agree with TRBD2. The CDR3 runs 15 residues. Germline V lookup: CDR1 SQVTM, CDR2 ANQGSEA. V lost 1 base and J lost 2; bases outside the gene matches: 4. CDR3 loop: CSVEGSGRTYNEQFF. The CDR3 coding sequence is TGCAGCGTTGAAGGGAGCGGGAGAACCTACAATGAGCAGTTCTTC.

This clonotype showed up many times. One end of the junction fails to match germline, which may point to a read error. The chain combines TRBV10-3 with TRBJ1-5; 7 bases line up with TRBD1. This CDR3 comprises 17 residues. Germline V gene lookup returns CDR1 ENHRY and CDR2 SYGVKD. The CDR3, as DNA: TGTGCCATCAGTAGGGATCTCGACAGGGAGGTTAATCAACCCCAGCATTTT. This encodes CAISRDLDREVNQPQHF.

This clonotype was picked up many times. J is TRBJ2-1 and V is TRBV12-3 or TRBV12-4, with TRBD2 identical over 9 bases. The CDR3 sequence is 15 residues long. The V gene end was trimmed by 6 bases and the J gene end by 8 bases; junction bases not matched to a gene: 11. The CDR3 here is CASSPTGTSSDEQFF. For the CDR3, the DNA is TGTGCCAGCAGCCCGACCGGGACTAGCTCGGATGAGCAGTTCTTC.

In its sample, this clonotype was seen many times. V is TRBV15 and J is TRBJ1-2; D is unresolved. Looked up from germline, CDR1 is LNHNV and CDR2 is YYDKDF (reference sequence). This CDR3 region has 13 residues. V lost 0 bases and J lost 10, with 12 bases in between. The CDR3 sequence is CATSRDEGRHYTF. For the CDR3, the DNA is TGTGCCACCAGCAGAGATGAAGGCAGACACTACACCTTC.

This clonotype has just a few counts. A much bigger clone sits one base away, suggesting this may be a read error. CDR3 in amino acids: CASSAHPSSYNEQFF. CDR3 nucleotide sequence: TGTGCCAGCAGCGCTCACCCGAGCTCCTACAATGAGCAGTTCTTC. The chain employs TRBV9 and TRBJ2-1; D is undetermined. Between the trimmed V and J ends, which lost 3 bases and 0 bases, there was a span of 10 bases. Germline values: CDR1 SGDLS, CDR2 YYNGEE. The CDR3 covers 15 residues.

This clonotype was seen ten or more times. V is TRBV13 and J is TRBJ1-3; D is unclear. The CDR3 spans 14 residues. V lost 1 base to trimming and J lost 0 bases, with 4 bases between them. Per germline, CDR1 PRHDT and CDR2 FYEKMQ (reference sequence). CDR3 region: CASSLDDSGNTIYF. CDR3 coding DNA: TGTGCCAGCAGCTTAGATGACTCTGGAAACACCATATATTTT.

The chain combines TRBV7-9 with TRBJ2-5, with 9 nucleotides matching TRBD2. The CDR3 totals 16 residues. With V trimmed by 5 bases and J by 2 bases, 9 bases remained unmatched. CDR1 is SEHNR, CDR2 FQNEAQ, per germline (reference sequence). This CDR3 is CASSPLWTSVQETQYF. The DNA of the CDR3 is TGTGCCAGCAGCCCCCTTTGGACTAGCGTACAAGAGACCCAGTACTTC. The full variable domain, in which reference TRBV7-9 and TRBJ2-5 provide the parts outside the CDR3, is DTGVSQNPRHKITKRGQNVTFRCDPISEHNRLYWYRQTLGQGPEFLTYFQNEAQLEKSRLLSDRFSAERPKGSFSTLEIQRTEQGDSAMYLCASSPLWTSVQETQYFGPGTRLLVL.

This clonotype was detected ten times or more. The chain recombines TRBV6-1 with TRBJ2-7, with 7 bases aligning to TRBD2. V was clipped by 10 bases and J by 3 bases; unmatched bases: 9. The CDR3 sequence is 13 residues long. Looked up from germline, CDR1 is MNHNS and CDR2 is SASEGT. CDR3 protein: CATQGGDLYEQYF. CDR3 in DNA: TGTGCCACCCAGGGAGGGGATCTCTACGAGCAGTACTTC.

This clonotype was detected ten times or more. The chain employs TRBV18 and TRBJ2-2; D is uncertain. CDR1 and CDR2 (germline): KGHSH, LQKENI. The CDR3 totals 16 residues. Trimming removed 3 bases from V and 7 bases from J, with 18 bases in between. Here the CDR3 DNA reads TGTGCCAGCTCACCCCTACACGTTGCGTCGGGCGGGGAGCTGTTTTTT. This codes for CASSPLHVASGGELFF. Variable domain in full (rest from reference TRBV18 and TRBJ2-2): NAGVMQNPRHLVRRRGQEARLRCSPMKGHSHVYWYRQLPEEGLKFMVYLQKENIIDESGMPKERFSAEFPKEGPSILRIQQVVRGDSAAYFCASSPLHVASGGELFFGEGSRLTVL.

The table lists this clonotype with many counts. The J gene is TRBJ1-3, the V gene TRBV2; D is unclear. The germline V gene encodes CDR1 SNHLY and CDR2 FYNNEI. The CDR3 has 13 amino acids. Deletions cut 6 bases from V and 0 bases from J, with 6 bases between. The CDR3 loop reads CASRRFSGNTIYF. In nucleotides, the CDR3 is TGTGCCAGCAGGCGGTTCTCTGGAAACACCATATATTTT.

The rearrangement uses TRBV29-1 and TRBJ2-1, with D tentatively TRBD1 (5 bases). CDR1 and CDR2 from the germline V gene are SQVTM and ANQGSEA. Trimming left V 1 base short and J 13 bases short, with 14 bases between. The CDR3 contains 12 residues. The CDR3 loop reads CSVEGRTSEQFF. The CDR3 nucleotides are TGCAGCGTTGAAGGACGGACAAGTGAACAGTTCTTC.

This clonotype has ten or more counts. The germline gene is not matched at one end of the junction; a read error may be the cause. The rearrangement uses TRBV3-1 and TRBJ2-1; 9 nucleotides agree with TRBD1. CDR3 size: 13 residues. Germline V gene lookup returns CDR1 LGHDT and CDR2 YNNKEL (reference sequence). DNA for the CDR3: TGTGCCAGCAGCCAAGCGGGGACAGGGAACCTCCTCTTC. It translates to CASSQAGTGNLLF.

This clonotype was seen many times. A clone one base away is much larger, so this may be a read error. The V and J genes are TRBV6-4 and TRBJ2-3, with 10 bases fitting TRBD1. V gave up 2 bases and J gave up 1 base; unmatched junction bases: 0. The germline V gene has CDR1 MRHNA and CDR2 SNTAGT. The CDR3 spans 15 residues. CDR3 nucleotide sequence: TGTGCCAGCAGTGACGGGACAGGGGGCACAGATACGCAGTATTTT. Residues: CASSDGTGGTDTQYF.

In its sample, this clonotype was seen many times. This chain connects TRBV7-3 to TRBJ2-3; D gene ambiguous. The CDR3 is made up of 15 amino acids. V dropped 1 base and J dropped 0 bases, with 8 bases sitting between them. Germline V gives CDR1 SGHTA, CDR2 FQGTGA. The CDR3 nucleotides read TGTGCCAGCAGCTTAAGGGTGGATAGCACAGATACGCAGTATTTT. Protein sequence: CASSLRVDSTDTQYF.

About this clonotype itself: Given a much more abundant clone one base away, this may be a read error. J is TRBJ2-6 and V is TRBV7-9; the D gene is possibly TRBD1 (5 bases). The CDR3 consists of 13 residues. Germline values: CDR1 SEHNR, CDR2 FQNEAQ (reference sequence). For the CDR3, the DNA is TGTGCCATCCTGTACCAAGGGGCCGACGTCCTGACTTTC. This encodes CAILYQGADVLTF.

This clonotype was observed at least ten times. The rearrangement links TRBV3-1 to TRBJ2-3; possible D gene TRBD2, 5 bases. The germline V gene encodes CDR1 LGHDT and CDR2 YNNKEL (reference sequence). CDR3 length: 13 residues. Trimming stripped 6 bases from V and 7 bases from J, with 14 bases between. The CDR3 DNA sequence: TGTGCCAGCAGTTACTATACCGGGAATACGCAGTATTTT. Its protein is CASSYYTGNTQYF.

Only a few counts were recorded for this clonotype. V usage is TRBV20-1 and J usage is TRBJ2-2; 16 bases fit TRBD2. V dropped 6 bases and J dropped 5; count of bases not matched to a gene: 9. Germline CDR1 DFQATT, CDR2 SNEGSKA (reference sequence). This CDR3 has 17 amino acids. The CDR3: CSARGTSGRAGTGELFF. DNA for the CDR3: TGCAGTGCGCGAGGGACTAGCGGGAGGGCCGGGACCGGGGAGCTGTTTTTT.